This TCR beta chain is from a study of T-cell memory formation after mild COVID-19. Whole-study results and caveats: Clones that contracted from day 15 to 85 were balanced CD4/CD8, while later expanders leaned CD4+. Contracting CD4+ clones lay largely in CM and EM, with CD8+ ones residing in EMRA. Researchers could not confirm that second-wave clones peaking on day 37 targeted SARS-CoV-2.

TCRalpha and TCRbeta libraries used 5'RACE with constant-segment primers and UMIs. From the 5' RACE reads, TCRdb called clonotypes with MiXCR, one entry per CDR3 protein. The sample holds hundreds of thousands of distinct CDR3 sequences, about 19% seen once. Trimming left V 0 bases short and J 6 bases short, with 18 bases between. The germline V gene encodes CDR1 LGHNA and CDR2 YSLEER. The CDR3 is made up of 17 amino acids. This clonotype has more than one count but fewer than ten. Its antigen is unidentified. This clonotype was sampled from an adult woman who had mild COVID-19 (a few samples of this study predate the infection). Cell type and time point are not known. Sequenced material: PBMCs or a T cell subset sorted from them (not recorded which). The gene calls are TRBV4-3 and TRBJ2-1; no definite D call. The CDR3 region is CASSQDLHSEFPNEQFF. The CDR3 nucleotides are TGCGCCAGCAGCCAAGATCTGCACTCTGAGTTTCCCAATGAGCAGTTCTTC.